This TCR beta chain came from a study of cytomegalovirus exposure and HLA in healthy donors. The donors were part of the validation cohort of 95 to 150 subjects. That cohort was separate from the first cohort, which comprised 550 to 750 subjects. Some clones are missing from TCRdb's copy, which holds only in-frame ones; the method was immunoSEQ multiplex PCR. The sample has 150,000 to 200,000 clones, approximately 86% seen once. Worth noting for this clone: The target antigen is unknown.

Overall study results and limits: The authors enumerated over 150 TCR beta chains as linked to cytomegalovirus.

The germline V gene has CDR1 LNHDA and CDR2 SQIVND (reference sequence). The V gene end was trimmed by 5 bases and the J gene end by 0 bases; junction bases not matched to a gene: 12. The CDR3 is 17 residues long. The chain employs TRBV19 and TRBJ2-5; 7 bases align to TRBD2. This TCR derives from a woman younger than 35 in good health and CMV-seronegative. Sequencing was carried out using PBMCs. CDR3 amino acids: CASSPLRDYTHQETQYF. The CDR3 coding sequence is TGTGCCAGTAGTCCCCTCCGGGACTATACCCACCAAGAGACCCAGTACTTC.